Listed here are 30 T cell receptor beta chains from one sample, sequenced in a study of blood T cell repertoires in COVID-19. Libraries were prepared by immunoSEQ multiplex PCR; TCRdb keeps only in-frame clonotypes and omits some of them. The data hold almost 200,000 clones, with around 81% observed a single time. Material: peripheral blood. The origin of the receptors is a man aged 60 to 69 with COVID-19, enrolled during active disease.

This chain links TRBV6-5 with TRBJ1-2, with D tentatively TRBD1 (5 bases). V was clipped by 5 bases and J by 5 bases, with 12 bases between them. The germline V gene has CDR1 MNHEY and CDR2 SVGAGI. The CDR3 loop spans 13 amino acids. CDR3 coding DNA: TGTGCCAGCAGTAGAGACAGAAATTATGGCTACACCTTC. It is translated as CASSRDRNYGYTF.

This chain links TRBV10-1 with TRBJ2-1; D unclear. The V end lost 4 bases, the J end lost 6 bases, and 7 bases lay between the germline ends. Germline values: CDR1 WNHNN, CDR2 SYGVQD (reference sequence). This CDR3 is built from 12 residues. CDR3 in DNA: TGCGCCAGCAGTGCGGGTGGCAATGAGCAGTTCTTC. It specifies CASSAGGNEQFF.

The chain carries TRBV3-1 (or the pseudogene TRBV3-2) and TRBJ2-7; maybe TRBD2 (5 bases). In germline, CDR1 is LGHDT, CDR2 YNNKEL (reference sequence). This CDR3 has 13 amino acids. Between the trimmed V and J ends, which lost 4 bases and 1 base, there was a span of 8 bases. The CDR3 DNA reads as TGTGCCAGCAGCCCCCCGGGGTCCTACGAGCAGTACTTC. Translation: CASSPPGSYEQYF.

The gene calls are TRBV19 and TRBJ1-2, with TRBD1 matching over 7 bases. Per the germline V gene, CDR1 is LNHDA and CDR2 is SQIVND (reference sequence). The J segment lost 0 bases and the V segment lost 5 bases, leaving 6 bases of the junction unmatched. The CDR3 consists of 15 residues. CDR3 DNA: TGTGCCAGTAGTCCCGCAGGGGGAGCTAACTATGGCTACACCTTC. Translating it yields CASSPAGGANYGYTF.

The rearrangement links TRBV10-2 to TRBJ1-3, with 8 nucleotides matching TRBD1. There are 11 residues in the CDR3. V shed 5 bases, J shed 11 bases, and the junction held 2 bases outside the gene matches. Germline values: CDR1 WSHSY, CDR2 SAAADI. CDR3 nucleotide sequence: TGCGCCAGCAGTTCAGGGGGCCCCATATATTTT. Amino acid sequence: CASSSGGPIYF.

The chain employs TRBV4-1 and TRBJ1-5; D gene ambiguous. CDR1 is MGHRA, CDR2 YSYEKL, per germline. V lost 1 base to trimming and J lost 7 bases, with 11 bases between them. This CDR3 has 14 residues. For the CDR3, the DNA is TGCGCCAGCAGCCAAGTGGGAGTCGGGCAGCCCCAGCATTTT. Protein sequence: CASSQVGVGQPQHF.

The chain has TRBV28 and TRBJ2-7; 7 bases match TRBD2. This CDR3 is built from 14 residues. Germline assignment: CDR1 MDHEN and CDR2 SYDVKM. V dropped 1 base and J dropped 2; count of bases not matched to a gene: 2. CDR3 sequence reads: CASSLFLAAYEQYF. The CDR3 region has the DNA TGTGCCAGCAGTTTATTTCTAGCGGCCTACGAGCAGTACTTC.

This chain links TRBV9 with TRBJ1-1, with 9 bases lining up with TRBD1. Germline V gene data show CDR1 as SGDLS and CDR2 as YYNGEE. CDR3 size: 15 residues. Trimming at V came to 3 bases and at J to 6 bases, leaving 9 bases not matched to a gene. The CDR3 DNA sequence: TGTGCCAGCAGCGAAAGACAGGGGGATGTAGCTGAAGCTTTCTTT. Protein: CASSERQGDVAEAFF. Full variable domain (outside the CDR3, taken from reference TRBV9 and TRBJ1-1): DSGVTQTPKHLITATGQRVTLRCSPRSGDLSVYWYQQSLDQGLQFLIQYYNGEERAKGNILERFSAQQFPDLHSELNLSSLELGDSALYFCASSERQGDVAEAFFGQGTRLTVV.

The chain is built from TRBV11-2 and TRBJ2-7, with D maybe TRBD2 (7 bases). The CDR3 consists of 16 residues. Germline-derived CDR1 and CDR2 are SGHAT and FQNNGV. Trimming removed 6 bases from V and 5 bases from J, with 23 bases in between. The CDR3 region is CASRWGGLGARNEQYF. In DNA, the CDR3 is TGTGCCAGCAGGTGGGGGGGGCTGGGGGCGCGGAACGAGCAGTACTTC. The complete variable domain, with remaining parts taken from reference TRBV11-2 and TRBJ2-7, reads EAGVAQSPRYKIIEKRQSVAFWCNPISGHATLYWYQQILGQGPKLLIQFQNNGVVDDSQLPKDRFSAERLKGVDSTLKIQPAKLEDSAVYLCASRWGGLGARNEQYFGPGTRLTVT.

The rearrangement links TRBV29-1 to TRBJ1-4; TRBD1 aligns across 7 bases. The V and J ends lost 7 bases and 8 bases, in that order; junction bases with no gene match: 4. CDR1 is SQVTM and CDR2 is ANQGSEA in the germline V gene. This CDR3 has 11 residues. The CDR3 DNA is TGCAGCGCTTCAGGGGGGGAAAAACTGTTTTTT. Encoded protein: CSASGGEKLFF.

The CDR3 region has the DNA TGTGCCAGCAGCTTAGGCGGGGGTGGCTACACCTTC. It codes for CASSLGGGGYTF. V is TRBV7-8 and J is TRBJ1-2; D is perhaps TRBD1 (5 bases). The V gene lost 1 base and the J gene lost 7 bases, with 7 bases spanning the gap. Germline V gene sequence: CDR1 SGHVS, CDR2 FQNEAQ. The CDR3 loop spans 12 amino acids.

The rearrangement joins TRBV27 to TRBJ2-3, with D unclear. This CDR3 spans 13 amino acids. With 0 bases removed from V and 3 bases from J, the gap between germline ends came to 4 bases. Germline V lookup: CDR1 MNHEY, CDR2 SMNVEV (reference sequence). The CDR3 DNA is TGTGCCAGCAGTTTATCACGGACAGATACGCAGTATTTT. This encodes CASSLSRTDTQYF.

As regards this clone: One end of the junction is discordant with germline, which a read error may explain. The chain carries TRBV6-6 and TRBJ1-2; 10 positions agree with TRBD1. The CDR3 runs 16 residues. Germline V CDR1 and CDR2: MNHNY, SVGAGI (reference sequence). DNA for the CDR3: TGTGCCAGCAGTGACTCCCCGGGACAGGGGAACTATGGCTACACCTTC. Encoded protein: CASSDSPGQGNYGYTF.

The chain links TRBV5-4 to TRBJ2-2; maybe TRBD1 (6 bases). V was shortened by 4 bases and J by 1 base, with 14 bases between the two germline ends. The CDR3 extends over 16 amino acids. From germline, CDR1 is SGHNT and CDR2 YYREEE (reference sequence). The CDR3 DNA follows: TGTGCCAGCAGCGAAACAGGCAGGGGGAACACCGGGGAGCTGTTTTTT. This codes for CASSETGRGNTGELFF.

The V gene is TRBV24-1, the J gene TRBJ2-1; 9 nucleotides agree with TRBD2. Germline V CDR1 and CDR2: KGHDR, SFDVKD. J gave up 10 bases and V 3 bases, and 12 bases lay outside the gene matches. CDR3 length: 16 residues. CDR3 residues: CATSDTLGTSYGEQFF. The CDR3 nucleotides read TGTGCCACCAGTGATACCCTCGGGACTAGCTACGGGGAGCAGTTCTTC.

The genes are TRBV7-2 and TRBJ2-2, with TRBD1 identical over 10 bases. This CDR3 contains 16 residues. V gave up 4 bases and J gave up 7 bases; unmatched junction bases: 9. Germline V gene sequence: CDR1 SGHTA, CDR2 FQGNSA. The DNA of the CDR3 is TGTGCCAGCAGCTACGGCGACAGGGGGCAAAGCGGGGAGCTGTTTTTT. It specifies CASSYGDRGQSGELFF. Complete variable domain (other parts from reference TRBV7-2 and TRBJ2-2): GAGVSQSPSNKVTEKGKDVELRCDPISGHTALYWYRQSLGQGLEFLIYFQGNSAPDKSGLPSDRFSAERTGGSVSTLTIQRTQQEDSAVYLCASSYGDRGQSGELFFGEGSRLTVL.

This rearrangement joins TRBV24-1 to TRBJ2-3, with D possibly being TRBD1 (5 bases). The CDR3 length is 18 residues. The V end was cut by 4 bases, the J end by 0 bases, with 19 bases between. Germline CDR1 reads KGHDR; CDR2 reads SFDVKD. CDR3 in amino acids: CATSDDPRQTSSTDTQYF. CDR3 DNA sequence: TGTGCCACCAGTGACGACCCTCGACAGACGTCTAGCACAGATACGCAGTATTTT.

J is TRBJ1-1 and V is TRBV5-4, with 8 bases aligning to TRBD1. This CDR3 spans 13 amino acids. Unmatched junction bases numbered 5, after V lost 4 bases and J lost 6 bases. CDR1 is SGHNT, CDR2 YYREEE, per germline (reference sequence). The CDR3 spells CASSTDRDAEAFF. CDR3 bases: TGTGCCAGCAGCACGGACAGGGACGCTGAAGCTTTCTTT.

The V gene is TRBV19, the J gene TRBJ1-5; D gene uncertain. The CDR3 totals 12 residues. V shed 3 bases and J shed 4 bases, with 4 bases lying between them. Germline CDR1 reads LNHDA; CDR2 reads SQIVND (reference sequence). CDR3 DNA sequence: TGTGCCAGTAGTATCCCGAATCAGCCCCAGCATTTT. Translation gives CASSIPNQPQHF.

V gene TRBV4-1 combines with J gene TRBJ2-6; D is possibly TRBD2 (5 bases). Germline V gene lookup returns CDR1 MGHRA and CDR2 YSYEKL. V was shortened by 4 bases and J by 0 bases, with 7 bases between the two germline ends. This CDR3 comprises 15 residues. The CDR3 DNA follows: TGCGCCAGCAGCCTGGGAGACTCTGGGGCCAACGTCCTGACTTTC. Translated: CASSLGDSGANVLTF.

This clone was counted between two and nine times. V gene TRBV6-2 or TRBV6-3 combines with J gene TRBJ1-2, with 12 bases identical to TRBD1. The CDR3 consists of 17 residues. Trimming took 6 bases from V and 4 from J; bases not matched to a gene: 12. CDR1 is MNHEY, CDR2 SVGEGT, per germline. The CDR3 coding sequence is TGTGCCAGCAGCTCCGGGACAGGGGGCTCCGGATCCTATGGCTACACCTTC. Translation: CASSSGTGGSGSYGYTF.

The CDR3: CASSLGGSSGLTYNEQFF. DNA of the CDR3: TGTGCCAGCAGCTTGGGGGGCTCTAGCGGACTCACCTACAATGAGCAGTTCTTC. V gene TRBV5-8 combines with J gene TRBJ2-1; TRBD2 matches at 7 bases. V lost 0 bases and J lost 2; bases outside the gene matches: 11. Germline V gene lookup returns CDR1 SGHTS and CDR2 YDEGEE. The CDR3 covers 18 residues.

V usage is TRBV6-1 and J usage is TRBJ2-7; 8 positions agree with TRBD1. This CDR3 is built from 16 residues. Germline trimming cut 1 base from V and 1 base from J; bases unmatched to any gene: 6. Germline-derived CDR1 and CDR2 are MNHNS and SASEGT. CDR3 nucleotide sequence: TGTGCCAGCAGTGAAGAGGGCAGGGGGCCTTCCTACGAGCAGTACTTC. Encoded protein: CASSEEGRGPSYEQYF.

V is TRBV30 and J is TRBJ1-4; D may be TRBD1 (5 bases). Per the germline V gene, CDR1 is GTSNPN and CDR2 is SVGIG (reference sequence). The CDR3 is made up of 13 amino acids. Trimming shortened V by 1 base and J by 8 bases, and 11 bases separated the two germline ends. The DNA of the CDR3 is TGTGCCTGGAGTGGGGGGGTTGGGGAAAAACTGTTTTTT. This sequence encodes CAWSGGVGEKLFF. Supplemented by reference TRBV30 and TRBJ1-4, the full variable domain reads SQTIHQWPATLVQPVGSPLSLECTVEGTSNPNLYWYRQAAGRGLQLLFYSVGIGQISSEVPQNLSASRPQDRQFILSSKKLLLSDSGFYLCAWSGGVGEKLFFGSGTQLSVL.

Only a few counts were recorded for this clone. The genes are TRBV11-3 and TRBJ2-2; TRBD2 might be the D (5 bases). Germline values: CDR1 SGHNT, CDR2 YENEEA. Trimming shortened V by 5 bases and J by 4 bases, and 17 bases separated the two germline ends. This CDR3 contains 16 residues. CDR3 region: CASSPLGGGGTGELFF. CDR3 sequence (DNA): TGTGCCAGCAGCCCTTTGGGTGGAGGAGGCACCGGGGAGCTGTTTTTT.

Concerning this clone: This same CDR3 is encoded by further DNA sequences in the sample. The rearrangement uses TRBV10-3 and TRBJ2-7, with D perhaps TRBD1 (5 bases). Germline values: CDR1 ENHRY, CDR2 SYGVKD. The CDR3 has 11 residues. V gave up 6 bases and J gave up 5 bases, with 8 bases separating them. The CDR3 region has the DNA TGTGCCATCAGGCAGGGCCACGAGCAGTACTTC. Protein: CAIRQGHEQYF.

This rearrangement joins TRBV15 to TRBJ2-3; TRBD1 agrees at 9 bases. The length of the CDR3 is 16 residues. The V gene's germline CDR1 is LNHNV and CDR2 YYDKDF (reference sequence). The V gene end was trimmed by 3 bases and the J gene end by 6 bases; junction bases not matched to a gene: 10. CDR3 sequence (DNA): TGTGCCACCAGCAGCACCCGGGGGACAGGGAGGGATACGCAGTATTTT. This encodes CATSSTRGTGRDTQYF.

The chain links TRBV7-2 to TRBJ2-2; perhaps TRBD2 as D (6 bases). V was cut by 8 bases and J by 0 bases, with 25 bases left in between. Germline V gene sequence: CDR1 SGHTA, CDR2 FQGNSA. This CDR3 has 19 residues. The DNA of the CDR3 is TGTGCCAGCGGGCGCGGCAGTGGAGGGGTCCCCGCGAACACCGGGGAGCTGTTTTTT. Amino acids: CASGRGSGGVPANTGELFF.

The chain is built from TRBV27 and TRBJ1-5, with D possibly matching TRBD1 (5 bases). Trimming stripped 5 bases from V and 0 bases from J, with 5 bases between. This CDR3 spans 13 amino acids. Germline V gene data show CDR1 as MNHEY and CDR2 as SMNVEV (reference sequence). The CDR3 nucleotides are TGTGCCAGCAGTGACAGTAGCAATCAGCCCCAGCATTTT. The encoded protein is CASSDSSNQPQHF.

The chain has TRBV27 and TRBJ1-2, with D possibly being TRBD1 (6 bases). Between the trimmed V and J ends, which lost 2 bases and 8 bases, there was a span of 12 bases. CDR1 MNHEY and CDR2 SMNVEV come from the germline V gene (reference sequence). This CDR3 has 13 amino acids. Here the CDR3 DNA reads TGTGCCAGCAGTTTAGCGGGGGGCAACGGCTACACCTTC. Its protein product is CASSLAGGNGYTF.